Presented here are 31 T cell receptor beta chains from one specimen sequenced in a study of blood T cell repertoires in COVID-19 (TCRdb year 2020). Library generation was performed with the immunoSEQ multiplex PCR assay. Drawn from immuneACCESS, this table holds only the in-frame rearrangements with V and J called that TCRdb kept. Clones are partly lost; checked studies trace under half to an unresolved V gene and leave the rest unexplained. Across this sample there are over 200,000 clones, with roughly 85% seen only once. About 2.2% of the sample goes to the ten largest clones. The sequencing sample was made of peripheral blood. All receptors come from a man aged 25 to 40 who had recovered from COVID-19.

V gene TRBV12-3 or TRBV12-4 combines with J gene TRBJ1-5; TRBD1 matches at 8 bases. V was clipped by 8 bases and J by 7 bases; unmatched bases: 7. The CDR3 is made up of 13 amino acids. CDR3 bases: TGTGCCAGCTCTAGCCAGGGGGCCCAGCCCCAGCATTTT. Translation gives CASSSQGAQPQHF.

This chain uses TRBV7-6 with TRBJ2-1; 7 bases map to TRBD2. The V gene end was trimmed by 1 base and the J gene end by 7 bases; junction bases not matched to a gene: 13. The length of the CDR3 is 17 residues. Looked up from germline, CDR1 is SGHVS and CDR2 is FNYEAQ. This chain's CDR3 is CASSLDPRLAVRNEQFF. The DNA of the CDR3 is TGTGCCAGCAGCTTAGACCCCAGGCTAGCGGTACGGAATGAGCAGTTCTTC.

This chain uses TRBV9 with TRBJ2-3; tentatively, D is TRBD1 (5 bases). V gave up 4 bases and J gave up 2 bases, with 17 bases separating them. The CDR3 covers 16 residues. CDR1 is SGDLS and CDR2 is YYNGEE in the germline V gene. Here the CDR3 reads CASSTTAGYFTDTQYF. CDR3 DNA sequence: TGTGCCAGCAGCACCACCGCAGGGTACTTCACAGATACGCAGTATTTT.

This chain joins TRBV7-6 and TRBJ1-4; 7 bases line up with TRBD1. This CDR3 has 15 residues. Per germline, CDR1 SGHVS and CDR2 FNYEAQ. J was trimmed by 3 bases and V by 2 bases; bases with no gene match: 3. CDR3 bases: TGTGCCAGCAGCTTAACGGGACAGCCTAATGAAAAACTGTTTTTT. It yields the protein CASSLTGQPNEKLFF.

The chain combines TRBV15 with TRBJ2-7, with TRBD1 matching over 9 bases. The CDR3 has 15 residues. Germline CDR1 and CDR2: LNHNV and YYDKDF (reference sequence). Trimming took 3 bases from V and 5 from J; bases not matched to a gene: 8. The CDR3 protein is CATSSRDRVSDEQYF. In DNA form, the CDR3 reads TGTGCCACCAGCAGCCGGGACAGGGTTTCTGACGAGCAGTACTTC. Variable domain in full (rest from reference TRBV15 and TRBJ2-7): DAMVIQNPRYQVTQFGKPVTLSCSQTLNHNVMYWYQQKSSQAPKLLFHYYDKDFNNEADTPDNFQSRRPNTSFCFLDIRSPGLGDTAMYLCATSSRDRVSDEQYFGPGTRLTVT.

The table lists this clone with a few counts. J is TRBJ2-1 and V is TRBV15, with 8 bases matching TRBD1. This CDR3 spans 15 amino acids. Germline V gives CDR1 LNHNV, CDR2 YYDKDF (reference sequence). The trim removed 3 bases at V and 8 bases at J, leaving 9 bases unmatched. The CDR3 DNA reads TGTGCCACCAGCAGGGGATGGACAGGGTCCGATGAGCAGTTCTTC. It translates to CATSRGWTGSDEQFF. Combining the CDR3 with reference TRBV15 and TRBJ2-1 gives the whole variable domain DAMVIQNPRYQVTQFGKPVTLSCSQTLNHNVMYWYQQKSSQAPKLLFHYYDKDFNNEADTPDNFQSRRPNTSFCFLDIRSPGLGDTAMYLCATSRGWTGSDEQFFGPGTRLTVL.

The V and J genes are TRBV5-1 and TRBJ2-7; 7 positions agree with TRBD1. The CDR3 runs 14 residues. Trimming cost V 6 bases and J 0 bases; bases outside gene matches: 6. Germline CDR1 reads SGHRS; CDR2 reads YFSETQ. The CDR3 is CASNRDSFSYEQYF. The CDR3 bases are TGCGCCAGCAACCGGGACAGCTTCTCCTACGAGCAGTACTTC.

In nucleotides, the CDR3 is TGTGCCAGCAGTGTATTATCTAAAAATTCACCCCTCCACTTT. Its protein product is CASSVLSKNSPLHF. The chain has TRBV2 and TRBJ1-6; D is unresolved. The V end was cut by 4 bases, the J end by 7 bases, with 11 bases between. The V gene's germline CDR1 is SNHLY and CDR2 FYNNEI. CDR3 length: 14 amino acids.

Here the CDR3 reads CATSTSIRGGQPQHF. Written as DNA, the CDR3 is TGTGCCACCAGCACCTCGATAAGGGGAGGTCAGCCCCAGCATTTT. The chain is built from TRBV15 and TRBJ1-5, with a tentative D call TRBD1 (5 bases). The germline CDR1 and CDR2 sequences are LNHNV and YYDKDF (reference sequence). The CDR3 is 15 amino acids. V lost 4 bases and J 6 bases, leaving 16 bases between the germline ends.

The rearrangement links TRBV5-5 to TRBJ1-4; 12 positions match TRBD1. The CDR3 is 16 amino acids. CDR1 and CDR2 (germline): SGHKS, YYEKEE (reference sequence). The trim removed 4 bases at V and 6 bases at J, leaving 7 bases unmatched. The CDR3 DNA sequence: TGTGCCAGCAGCCCCGGGACAGGGGGCGTTGATGAAAAACTGTTTTTT. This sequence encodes CASSPGTGGVDEKLFF.

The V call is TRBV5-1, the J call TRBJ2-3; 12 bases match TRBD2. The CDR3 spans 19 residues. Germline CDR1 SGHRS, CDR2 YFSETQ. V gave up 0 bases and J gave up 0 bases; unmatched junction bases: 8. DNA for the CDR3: TGCGCCAGCAGCTTGGGGTACCCCGGACTAGCGGGAAGCACAGATACGCAGTATTTT. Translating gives CASSLGYPGLAGSTDTQYF.

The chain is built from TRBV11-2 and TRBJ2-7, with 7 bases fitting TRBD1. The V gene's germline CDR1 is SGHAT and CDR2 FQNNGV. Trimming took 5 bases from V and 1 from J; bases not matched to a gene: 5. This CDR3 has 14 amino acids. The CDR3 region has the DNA TGTGCCAGCAGCGACCCGGGACAGTCCTACGAGCAGTACTTC. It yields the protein CASSDPGQSYEQYF.

The CDR3 is CASGHWTDNYGYTF. CDR3 sequence (DNA): TGCGCCAGCGGACACTGGACAGATAACTATGGCTACACCTTC. The chain links TRBV10-1 to TRBJ1-2; D is possibly TRBD1 (6 bases). Germline CDR1 reads WNHNN; CDR2 reads SYGVQD (reference sequence). Trimming shortened V by 8 bases and J by 1 base, and 14 bases separated the two germline ends. This CDR3 is built from 14 residues.

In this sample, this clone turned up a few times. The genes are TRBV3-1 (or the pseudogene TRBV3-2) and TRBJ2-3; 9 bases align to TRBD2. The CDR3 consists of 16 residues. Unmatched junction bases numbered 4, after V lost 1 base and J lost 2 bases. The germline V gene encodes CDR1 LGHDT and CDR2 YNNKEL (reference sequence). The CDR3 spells CASSQALAGTTDTQYF. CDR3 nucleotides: TGTGCCAGCAGCCAAGCGCTAGCGGGGACCACAGATACGCAGTATTTT.

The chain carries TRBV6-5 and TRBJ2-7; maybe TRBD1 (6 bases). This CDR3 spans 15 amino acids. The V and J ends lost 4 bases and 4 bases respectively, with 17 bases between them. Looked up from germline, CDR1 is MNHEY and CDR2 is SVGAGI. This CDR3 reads CASSFTGLGLYEQYF. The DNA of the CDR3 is TGTGCCAGCAGTTTCACAGGGTTGGGCTTATACGAGCAGTACTTC.

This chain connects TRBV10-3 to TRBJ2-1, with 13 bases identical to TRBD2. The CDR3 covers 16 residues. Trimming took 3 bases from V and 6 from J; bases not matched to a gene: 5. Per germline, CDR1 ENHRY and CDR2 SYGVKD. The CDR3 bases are TGTGCCATCAGTGACGGACTAGCGGGGGCTGGCAATGAGCAGTTCTTC. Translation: CAISDGLAGAGNEQFF.

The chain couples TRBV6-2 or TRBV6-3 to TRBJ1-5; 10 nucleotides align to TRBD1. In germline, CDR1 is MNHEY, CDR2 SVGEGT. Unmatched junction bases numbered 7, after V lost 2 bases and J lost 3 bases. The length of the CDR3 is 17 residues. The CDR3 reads CASSYLTGTGVNQPQHF. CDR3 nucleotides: TGTGCCAGCAGTTACCTAACCGGGACAGGGGTCAATCAGCCCCAGCATTTT.

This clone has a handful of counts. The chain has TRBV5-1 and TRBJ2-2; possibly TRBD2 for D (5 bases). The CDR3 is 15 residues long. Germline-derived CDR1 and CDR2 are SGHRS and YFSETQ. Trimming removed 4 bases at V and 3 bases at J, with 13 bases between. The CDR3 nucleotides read TGCGCCAGCAGCGCCAGTAGCGCGGACACCGGGGAGCTGTTTTTT. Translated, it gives CASSASSADTGELFF.

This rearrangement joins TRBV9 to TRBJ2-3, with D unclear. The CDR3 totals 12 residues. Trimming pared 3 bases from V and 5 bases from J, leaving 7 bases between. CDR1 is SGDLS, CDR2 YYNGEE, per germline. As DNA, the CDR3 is TGTGCCAGCAGCGCCCCACTAGATACGCAGTATTTT. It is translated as CASSAPLDTQYF.

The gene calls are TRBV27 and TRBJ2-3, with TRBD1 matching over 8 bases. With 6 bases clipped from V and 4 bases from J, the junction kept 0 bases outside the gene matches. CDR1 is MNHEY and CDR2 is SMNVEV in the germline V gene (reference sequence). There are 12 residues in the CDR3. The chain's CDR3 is CASRTGADTQYF. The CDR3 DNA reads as TGTGCCAGCAGGACAGGGGCAGATACGCAGTATTTT.

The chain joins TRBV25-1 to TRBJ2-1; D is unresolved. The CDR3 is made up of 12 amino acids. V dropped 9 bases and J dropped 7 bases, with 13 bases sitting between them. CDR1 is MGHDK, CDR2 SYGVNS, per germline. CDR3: CASRWYGNEQFF. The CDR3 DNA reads TGTGCCAGTAGATGGTACGGGAATGAGCAGTTCTTC.

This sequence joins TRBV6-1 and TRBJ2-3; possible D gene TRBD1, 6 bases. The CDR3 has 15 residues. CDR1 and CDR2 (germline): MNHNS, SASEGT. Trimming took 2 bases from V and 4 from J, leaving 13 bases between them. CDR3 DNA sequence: TGTGCCAGCAGTGAATTCGGTGGGGGCCCAGATACGCAGTATTTT. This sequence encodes CASSEFGGGPDTQYF.

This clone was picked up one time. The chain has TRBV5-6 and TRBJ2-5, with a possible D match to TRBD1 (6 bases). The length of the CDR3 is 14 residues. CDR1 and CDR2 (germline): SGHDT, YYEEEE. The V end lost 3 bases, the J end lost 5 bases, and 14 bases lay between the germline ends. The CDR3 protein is CASSYDRRGETQYF. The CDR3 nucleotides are TGTGCCAGCAGCTACGACAGGAGAGGGGAGACCCAGTACTTC.

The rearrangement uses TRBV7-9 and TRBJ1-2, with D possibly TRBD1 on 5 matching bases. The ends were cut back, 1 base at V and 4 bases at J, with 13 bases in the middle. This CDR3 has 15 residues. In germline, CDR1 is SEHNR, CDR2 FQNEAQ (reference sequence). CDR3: CASSLEGTGTYGYTF. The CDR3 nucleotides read TGTGCCAGCAGCTTAGAGGGGACTGGGACCTATGGCTACACCTTC.

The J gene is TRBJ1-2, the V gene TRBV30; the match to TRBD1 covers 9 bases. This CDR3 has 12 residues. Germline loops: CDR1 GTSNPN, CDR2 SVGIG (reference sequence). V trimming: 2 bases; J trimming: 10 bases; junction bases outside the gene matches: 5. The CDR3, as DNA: TGTGCCTGGAGTTCCGGGACAGGGCCCTACACCTTC. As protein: CAWSSGTGPYTF.

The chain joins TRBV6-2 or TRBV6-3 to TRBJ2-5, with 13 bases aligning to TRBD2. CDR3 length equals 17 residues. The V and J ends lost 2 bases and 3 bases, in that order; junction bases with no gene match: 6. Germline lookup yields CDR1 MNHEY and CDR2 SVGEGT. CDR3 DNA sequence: TGTGCCAGCAGTTACCCGCCGGGACTAGCGGGGAAAGAGACCCAGTACTTC. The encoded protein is CASSYPPGLAGKETQYF.

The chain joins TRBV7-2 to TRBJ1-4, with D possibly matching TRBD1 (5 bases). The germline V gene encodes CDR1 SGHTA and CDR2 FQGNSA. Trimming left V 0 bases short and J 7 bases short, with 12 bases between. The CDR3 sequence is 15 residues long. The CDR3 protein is CASSLAGASGEKLFF. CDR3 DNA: TGTGCCAGCAGCTTAGCAGGGGCCTCTGGTGAAAAACTGTTTTTT.

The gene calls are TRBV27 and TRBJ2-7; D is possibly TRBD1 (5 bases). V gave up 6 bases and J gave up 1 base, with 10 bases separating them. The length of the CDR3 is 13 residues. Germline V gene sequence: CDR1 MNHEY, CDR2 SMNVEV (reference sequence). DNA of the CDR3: TGTGCCAGCAGATTGACAGTTTCCTACGAGCAGTACTTC. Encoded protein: CASRLTVSYEQYF.

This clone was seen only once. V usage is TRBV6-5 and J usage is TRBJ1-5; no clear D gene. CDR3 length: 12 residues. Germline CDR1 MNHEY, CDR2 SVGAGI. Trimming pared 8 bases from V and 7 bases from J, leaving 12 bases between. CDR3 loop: CASALSGQPQHF. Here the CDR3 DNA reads TGTGCCAGCGCCCTCTCGGGACAGCCCCAGCATTTT.

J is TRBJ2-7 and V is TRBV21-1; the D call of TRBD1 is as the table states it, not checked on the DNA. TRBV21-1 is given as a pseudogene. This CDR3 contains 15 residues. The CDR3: CASSNPGQGTYEQYF. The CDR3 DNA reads TGTGCCAGCAGCAACCCGGGACAGGGGACCTACGAGCAGTACTTC.

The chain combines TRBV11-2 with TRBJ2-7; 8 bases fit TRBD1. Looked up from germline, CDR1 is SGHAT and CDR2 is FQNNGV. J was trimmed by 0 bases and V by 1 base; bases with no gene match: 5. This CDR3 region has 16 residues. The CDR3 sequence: CASSLGTGTISYEQYF. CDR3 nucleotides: TGTGCCAGCAGCTTAGGGACAGGGACGATCTCCTACGAGCAGTACTTC.